The 19 T cell receptor beta chains below were found in one sample sequenced in a study of T-cell memory formation after mild COVID-19. Using its own MiXCR run on the 5' RACE reads, TCRdb lists one record per CDR3 protein. Altogether around 440,000 distinct CDR3 sequences are present, 15% to 20% being singletons, with the ten largest covering more than 9%. The specimen sequenced was PBMCs or a T cell subset sorted from them (not recorded which). The receptors were sampled from an adult woman who had mild COVID-19 (a few samples of this study predate the infection). Cell type and time point are not known.

The V gene is TRBV5-1, the J gene TRBJ1-1, with D possibly being TRBD1 (6 bases). Germline CDR1 and CDR2: SGHRS and YFSETQ. V gave up 0 bases and J gave up 0 bases, with 15 bases separating them. This CDR3 has 17 residues. The CDR3 is CASSLVGRGGLNTEAFF. The CDR3 nucleotides are TGCGCCAGCAGCTTGGTGGGCAGGGGAGGACTGAACACTGAAGCTTTCTTT.

Ten or more counts support this clonotype. The rearrangement joins TRBV5-6 to TRBJ2-1, with 8 bases aligning to TRBD2. Germline CDR1 and CDR2: SGHDT and YYEEEE. Trimming took 4 bases from V and 14 from J; bases not matched to a gene: 5. The CDR3 is 11 amino acids. CDR3 in DNA: TGTGCCAGCAGCGCCGGGACTAGGGAGTTCTTC. This encodes CASSAGTREFF.

This clonotype was found a few times. V and J are TRBV11-2 and TRBJ2-3, with a possible D match to TRBD1 (6 bases). V lost 2 bases to trimming and J lost 5 bases, with 11 bases between them. Germline CDR1 and CDR2: SGHAT and FQNNGV. This CDR3 spans 14 amino acids. CDR3 sequence (DNA): TGTGCCAGCAGCTTATTTGGGGGCAGAGATACGCAGTATTTT. Translated, it gives CASSLFGGRDTQYF.

The CDR3 coding sequence is TGTGCCAGCAGCCAAGAAACGGCAGGGTTAGGCGGCTACACCTTC. It is translated as CASSQETAGLGGYTF. V and J are TRBV4-2 and TRBJ1-2, with a weak D call TRBD1 (5 bases). Germline V gives CDR1 LGHNA, CDR2 YNFKEQ. The CDR3 has 15 amino acids. The ends were cut back, 0 bases at V and 8 bases at J, with 16 bases in the middle.

About this clonotype itself: This clone may be a read error of a much larger clone one base away. The chain carries TRBV7-2 and TRBJ1-3, with D unresolved. Germline V gives CDR1 SGHTA, CDR2 FQGNSA. This CDR3 contains 14 residues. Trimming cost V 1 base and J 0 bases, with 4 bases left between them. The CDR3 DNA reads TGTGCCAGCAGCTTAGGGTTCTCTGGAAACACCATATATTTT. This codes for CASSLGFSGNTIYF.

In its sample, this clonotype was seen many times. The V gene is TRBV12-3 or TRBV12-4, the J gene TRBJ2-1, with 7 bases that match TRBD2. There are 18 residues in the CDR3. V lost 4 bases to trimming and J lost 1 base; unmatched junction nucleotides: 13. The CDR3 reads CASSYGTTFTGSYNEQFF. DNA of the CDR3: TGTGCCAGCAGTTACGGGACTACCTTCACCGGGTCCTACAATGAGCAGTTCTTC.

This clonotype has only a few counts. The chain has TRBV7-2 and TRBJ2-7; perhaps TRBD2 as D (7 bases). Per the germline V gene, CDR1 is SGHTA and CDR2 is FQGNSA. The CDR3 has 13 amino acids. V gave up 5 bases and J gave up 5 bases, with 13 bases separating them. CDR3 nucleotides: TGTGCCAGCAGCAGGGGGGGGAGGCACGAGCAGTACTTC. Translating gives CASSRGGRHEQYF.

This clonotype was found once. V and J are TRBV14 and TRBJ1-2; TRBD1 might be the D (5 bases). The CDR3 length is 11 residues. Trimming cost V 6 bases and J 8 bases, with 10 bases left between them. CDR1 SGHDN and CDR2 FVKESK come from the germline V gene. This chain's CDR3 is CASSNHRGYTF. CDR3 nucleotides: TGTGCCAGCAGTAATCACAGGGGCTACACCTTC.

This clonotype was observed a few times. The genes are TRBV4-2 and TRBJ1-1; tentative D call: TRBD1 (5 bases). CDR1 LGHNA and CDR2 YNFKEQ come from the germline V gene. V was cut by 7 bases and J by 10 bases, with 16 bases left in between. The CDR3 totals 12 residues. The CDR3 nucleotides read TGTGCCAGCACCCTAGGCTGGGGGAGAGCTTTCTTT. Translation gives CASTLGWGRAFF.

This clonotype has just a few counts. V and J are TRBV10-3 and TRBJ2-7; 14 bases line up with TRBD2. Germline assignment: CDR1 ENHRY and CDR2 SYGVKD. The CDR3 is 14 residues long. The V gene end was trimmed by 4 bases and the J gene end by 5 bases; junction bases not matched to a gene: 1. This chain's CDR3 is CAISVGLAGDEQYF. CDR3 nucleotides: TGTGCCATCAGTGTGGGACTAGCGGGGGACGAGCAGTACTTC.

The genes are TRBV5-4 and TRBJ2-3; 7 nucleotides align to TRBD2. Trimming at V came to 7 bases and at J to 4 bases, leaving 9 bases not matched to a gene. Germline values: CDR1 SGHNT, CDR2 YYREEE (reference sequence). The CDR3 length is 14 residues. The CDR3 sequence: CASARPGGPDTQYF. The CDR3 coding sequence is TGTGCCAGCGCCCGCCCGGGAGGTCCAGATACGCAGTATTTT. The whole variable domain, filled in from reference TRBV5-4 and TRBJ2-3, reads ETGVTQSPTHLIKTRGQQVTLRCSSQSGHNTVSWYQQALGQGPQFIFQYYREEENGRGNFPPRFSGLQFPNYSSELNVNALELDDSALYLCASARPGGPDTQYFGPGTRLTVL.

The table lists this clonotype with a few counts. This chain joins TRBV7-2 and TRBJ2-3; 7 nucleotides line up with TRBD1. Trimming took 6 bases from V and 2 from J; bases not matched to a gene: 5. The CDR3 runs to 14 residues. Germline V gives CDR1 SGHTA, CDR2 FQGNSA. The CDR3 loop is CASSDRVYTDTQYF. CDR3 coding DNA: TGTGCCAGCAGTGACAGGGTATACACAGATACGCAGTATTTT.

Only a few counts were recorded for this clonotype. The chain is built from TRBV12-3 or TRBV12-4 and TRBJ1-1; D is undetermined. Trimming cost V 3 bases and J 1 base, with 12 bases left between them. The CDR3 sequence is 15 residues long. CDR3 sequence: CASSFRLNQNTEAFF. The CDR3 DNA sequence: TGTGCCAGCAGTTTCCGCCTCAACCAGAACACTGAAGCTTTCTTT.

The chain joins TRBV19 to TRBJ2-7, with 8 bases lining up with TRBD1. This CDR3 has 18 amino acids. The germline CDR1 and CDR2 sequences are LNHDA and SQIVND (reference sequence). Trimming cost V 2 bases and J 6 bases; bases outside gene matches: 18. The CDR3, as DNA: TGTGCCAGTAGTATAAGATGGTCTCTGATGACAGGGGTTGCCGAGCAGTACTTC. Amino acid sequence: CASSIRWSLMTGVAEQYF.

This clonotype was observed many times. The V call is TRBV20-1, the J call TRBJ1-2; D gene uncertain. The germline CDR1 and CDR2 sequences are DFQATT and SNEGSKA (reference sequence). CDR3 length equals 8 residues. The DNA of the CDR3 is TGCAGCTCAGCCGGCTACACCTTC. Translating gives CSSAGYTF.

In its sample, this clonotype was seen many times. V is TRBV5-1 and J is TRBJ2-7; no clear D gene. Germline CDR1 reads SGHRS; CDR2 reads YFSETQ. The CDR3 totals 16 residues. V was cut by 1 base and J by 0 bases, with 14 bases left in between. DNA for the CDR3: TGCGCCAGCAGCTTGATGGCAGGTGTAAGCTCCTACGAGCAGTACTTC. It translates to CASSLMAGVSSYEQYF.

The J gene is TRBJ2-6, the V gene TRBV7-8, with D hard to call. The length of the CDR3 is 17 residues. Between the trimmed V and J ends, which lost 5 bases and 1 base, there was a span of 15 bases. From germline, CDR1 is SGHVS and CDR2 FQNEAQ. The DNA for the CDR3 is TGTGCCAGCAGCCAATCCCACAGTGTTTCTGGGGCCAACGTCCTGACTTTC. Translated, it gives CASSQSHSVSGANVLTF.

The chain couples TRBV6-2 or TRBV6-3 to TRBJ2-7; 7 bases map to TRBD2. CDR3 length: 18 residues. Per the germline V gene, CDR1 is MNHEY and CDR2 is SVGEGT. The V segment lost 0 bases and the J segment 6 bases; nucleotides outside the gene matches: 17. The CDR3 DNA sequence: TGTGCCAGCAGTTACTCGCCAGGGTCCAGCGGGACGTCTCCCGAGCAGTACTTC. Translating gives CASSYSPGSSGTSPEQYF.

This clonotype appeared a few times. The rearrangement uses TRBV24-1 and TRBJ2-2; D unclear. Looked up from germline, CDR1 is KGHDR and CDR2 is SFDVKD. The V end was cut by 4 bases, the J end by 2 bases, with 4 bases between. This CDR3 is 13 amino acids long. The CDR3 DNA follows: TGTGCCACCAGTGAAGTAAACACCGGGGAGCTGTTTTTT. Amino acid sequence: CATSEVNTGELFF.